The clone carrying this T cell receptor (beta chain) was counted a few times. Its specificity is unknown. These data belong to a study of identical twins. Findings and caveats of the study: Findings came from cross-sectional statistics, without long-term follow-up of donors. There were fewer insertions in abundant cord blood beta clonotypes, but memory repertoires showed no such pattern.

A template switching step contributed a universal primer site, while unique molecular identifiers were present in the cDNA. TCRdb re-called the 5' RACE reads with MiXCR, one entry per CDR3 protein. The sample records hundreds of thousands of distinct CDR3 sequences, less than 25% being singletons. The CDR3 length is 13 residues. The germline V and J ends were trimmed by 6 bases and 3 bases, with 9 bases remaining between them. The data were also submitted as part of a second study, on T cells expressing NK-cell markers.

Sequenced input: PBMCs. The sequence was obtained from a young woman in good health. The chain links TRBV12-3 or TRBV12-4 to TRBJ2-1; D gene ambiguous. Here the CDR3 reads CASRAGFYNEQFF. In nucleotides, the CDR3 is TGTGCCAGCAGGGCCGGCTTCTACAATGAGCAGTTCTTC.